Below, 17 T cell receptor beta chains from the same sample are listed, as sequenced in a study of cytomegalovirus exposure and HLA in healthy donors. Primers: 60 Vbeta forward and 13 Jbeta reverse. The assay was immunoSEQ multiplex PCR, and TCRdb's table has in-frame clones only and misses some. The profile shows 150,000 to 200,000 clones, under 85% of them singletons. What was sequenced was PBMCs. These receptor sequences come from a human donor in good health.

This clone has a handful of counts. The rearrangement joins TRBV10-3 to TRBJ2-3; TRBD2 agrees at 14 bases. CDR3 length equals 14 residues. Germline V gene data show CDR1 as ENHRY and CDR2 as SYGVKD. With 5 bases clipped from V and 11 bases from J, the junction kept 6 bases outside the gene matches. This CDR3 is CAISRTSGGPEQYF. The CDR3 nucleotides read TGTGCCATCAGTCGGACTAGCGGGGGGCCCGAGCAGTATTTT.

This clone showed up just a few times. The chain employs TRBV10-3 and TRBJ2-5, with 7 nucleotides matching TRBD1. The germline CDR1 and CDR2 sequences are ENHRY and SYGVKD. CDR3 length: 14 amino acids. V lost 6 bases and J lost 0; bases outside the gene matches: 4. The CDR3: CAISTGQNQETQYF. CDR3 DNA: TGTGCCATCAGCACGGGACAGAACCAAGAGACCCAGTACTTC.

The CDR3 here is CASSEGTNTEAFF. Written as DNA, the CDR3 is TGTGCCAGCAGTGAAGGAACTAACACTGAAGCTTTCTTT. The chain is built from TRBV2 and TRBJ1-1; D is uncertain. Trimming took off 1 base at V and 2 bases at J, with 5 bases between the two ends. Germline V lookup: CDR1 SNHLY, CDR2 FYNNEI. The CDR3 covers 13 residues.

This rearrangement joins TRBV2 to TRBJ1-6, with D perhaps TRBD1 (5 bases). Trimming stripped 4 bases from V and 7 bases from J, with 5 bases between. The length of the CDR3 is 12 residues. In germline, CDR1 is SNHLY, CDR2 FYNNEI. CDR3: CASSGQNSPLHF. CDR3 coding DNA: TGTGCCAGCAGTGGACAGAATTCACCCCTCCACTTT.

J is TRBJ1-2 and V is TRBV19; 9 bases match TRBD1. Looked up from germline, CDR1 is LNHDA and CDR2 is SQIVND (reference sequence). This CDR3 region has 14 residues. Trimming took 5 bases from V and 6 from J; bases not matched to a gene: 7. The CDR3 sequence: CASSRLGQGHGYTF. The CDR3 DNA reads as TGTGCCAGTAGTCGGTTGGGACAGGGTCATGGCTACACCTTC.

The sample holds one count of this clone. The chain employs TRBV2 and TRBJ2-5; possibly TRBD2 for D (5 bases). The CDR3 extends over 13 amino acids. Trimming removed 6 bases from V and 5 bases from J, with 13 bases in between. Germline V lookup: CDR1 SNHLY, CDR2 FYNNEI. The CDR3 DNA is TGTGCCAGCAGCGGGGAAGGTGGGGAGACCCAGTACTTC. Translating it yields CASSGEGGETQYF.

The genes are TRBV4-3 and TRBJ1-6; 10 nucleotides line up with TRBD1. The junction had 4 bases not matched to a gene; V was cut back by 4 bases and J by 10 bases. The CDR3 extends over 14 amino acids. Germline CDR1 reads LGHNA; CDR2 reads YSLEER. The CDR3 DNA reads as TGCGCCAGCAGCCGACAGGGGGCGGACTCACCCCTCCACTTT. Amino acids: CASSRQGADSPLHF.

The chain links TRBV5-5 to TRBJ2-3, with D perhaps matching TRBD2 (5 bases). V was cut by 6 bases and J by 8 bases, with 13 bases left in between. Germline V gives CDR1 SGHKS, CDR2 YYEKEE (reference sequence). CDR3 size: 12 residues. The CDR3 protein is CASTPGEATQYF. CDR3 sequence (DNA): TGTGCCAGCACTCCCGGGGAAGCTACGCAGTATTTT. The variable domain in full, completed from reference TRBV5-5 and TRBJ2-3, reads DAGVTQSPTHLIKTRGQQVTLRCSPISGHKSVSWYQQVLGQGPQFIFQYYEKEERGRGNFPDRFSARQFPNYSSELNVNALLLGDSALYLCASTPGEATQYFGPGTRLTVL.

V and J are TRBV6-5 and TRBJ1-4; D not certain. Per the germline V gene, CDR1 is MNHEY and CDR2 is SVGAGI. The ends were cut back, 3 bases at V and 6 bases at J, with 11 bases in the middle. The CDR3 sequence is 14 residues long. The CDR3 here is CASSYGLPDEKLFF. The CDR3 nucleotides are TGTGCCAGCAGTTATGGACTTCCCGATGAAAAACTGTTTTTT.

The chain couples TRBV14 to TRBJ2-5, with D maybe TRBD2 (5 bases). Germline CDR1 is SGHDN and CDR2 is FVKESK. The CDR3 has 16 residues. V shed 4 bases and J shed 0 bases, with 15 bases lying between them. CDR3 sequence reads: CASSPGSGLYQETQYF. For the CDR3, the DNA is TGTGCCAGCAGCCCCGGAAGCGGACTTTACCAAGAGACCCAGTACTTC.

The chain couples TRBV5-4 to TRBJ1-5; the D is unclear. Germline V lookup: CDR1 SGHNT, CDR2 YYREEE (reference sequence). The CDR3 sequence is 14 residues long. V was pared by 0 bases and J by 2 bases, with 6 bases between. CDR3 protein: CASSLAGGNQPQHF. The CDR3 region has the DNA TGTGCCAGCAGCTTGGCGGGTGGCAATCAGCCCCAGCATTTT.

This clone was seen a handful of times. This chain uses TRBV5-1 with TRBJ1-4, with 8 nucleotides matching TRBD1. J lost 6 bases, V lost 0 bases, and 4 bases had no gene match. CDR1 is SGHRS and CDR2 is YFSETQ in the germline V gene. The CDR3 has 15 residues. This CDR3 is CASSLGGQGDEKLFF. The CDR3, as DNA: TGCGCCAGCAGCTTGGGCGGACAGGGAGATGAAAAACTGTTTTTT.

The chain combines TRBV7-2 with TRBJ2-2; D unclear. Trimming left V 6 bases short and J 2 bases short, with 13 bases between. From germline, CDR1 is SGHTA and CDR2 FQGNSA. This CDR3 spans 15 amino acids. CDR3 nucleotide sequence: TGTGCCAGCAGATTCGGGTCGCACAACACCGGGGAGCTGTTTTTT. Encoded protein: CASRFGSHNTGELFF.

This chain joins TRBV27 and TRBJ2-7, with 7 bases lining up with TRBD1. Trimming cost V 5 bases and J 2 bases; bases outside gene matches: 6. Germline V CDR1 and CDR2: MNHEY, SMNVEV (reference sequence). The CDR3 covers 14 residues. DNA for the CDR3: TGTGCCAGCAGTCGGGACAGAGAGGCCTACGAGCAGTACTTC. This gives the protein CASSRDREAYEQYF.

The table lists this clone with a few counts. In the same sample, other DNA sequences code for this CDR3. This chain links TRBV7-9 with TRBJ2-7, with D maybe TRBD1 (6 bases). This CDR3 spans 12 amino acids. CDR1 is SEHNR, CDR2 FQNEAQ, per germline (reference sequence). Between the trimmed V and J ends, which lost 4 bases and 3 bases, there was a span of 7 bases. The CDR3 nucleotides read TGTGCCAGCAGCTCGACAGGCTACGAGCAGTACTTC. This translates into CASSSTGYEQYF.

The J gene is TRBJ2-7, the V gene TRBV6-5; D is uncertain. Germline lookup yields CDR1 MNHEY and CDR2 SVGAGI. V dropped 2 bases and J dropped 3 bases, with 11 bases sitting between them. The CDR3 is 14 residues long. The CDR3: CASSYETNNYEQYF. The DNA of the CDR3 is TGTGCCAGCAGTTACGAGACAAATAACTACGAGCAGTACTTC.

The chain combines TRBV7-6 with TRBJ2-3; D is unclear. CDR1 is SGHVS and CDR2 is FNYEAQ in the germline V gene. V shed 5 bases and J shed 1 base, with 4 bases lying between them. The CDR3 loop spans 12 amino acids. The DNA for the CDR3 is TGTGCCAGCAGCCGGGGCACAGATACGCAGTATTTT. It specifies CASSRGTDTQYF.